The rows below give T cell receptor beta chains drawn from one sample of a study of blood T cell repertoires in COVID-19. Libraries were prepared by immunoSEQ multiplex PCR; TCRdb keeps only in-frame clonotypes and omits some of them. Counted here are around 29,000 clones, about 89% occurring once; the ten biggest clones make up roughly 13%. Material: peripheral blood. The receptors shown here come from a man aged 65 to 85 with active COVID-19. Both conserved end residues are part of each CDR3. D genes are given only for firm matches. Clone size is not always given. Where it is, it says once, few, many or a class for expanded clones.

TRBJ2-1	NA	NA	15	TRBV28	CASSFQVSSYNEQFF	TGTGCCAGCAGTTTCCAGGTTAGCTCCTACAATGAGCAGTTCTTC
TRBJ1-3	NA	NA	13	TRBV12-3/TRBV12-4	CASRANSGNTIYF	TGTGCCAGCAGAGCTAACTCTGGAAACACCATATATTTT
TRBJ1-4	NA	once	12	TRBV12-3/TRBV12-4	CASRLGAQKLFF	TGTGCCAGCAGATTGGGGGCTCAAAAACTGTTTTTT
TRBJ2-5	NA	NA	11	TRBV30	CAWSVRETQYF	TGTGCCTGGAGTGTACGGGAGACCCAGTACTTC
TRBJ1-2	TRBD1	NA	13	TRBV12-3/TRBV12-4	CASRPDRAYGYTF	TGTGCCAGCAGACCCGACAGGGCCTATGGCTACACCTTC
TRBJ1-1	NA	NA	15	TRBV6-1	CASSEIAGMNTEAFF	TGTGCCAGCAGTGAAATCGCGGGTATGAACACTGAAGCTTTCTTT
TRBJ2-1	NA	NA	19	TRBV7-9	CASSSGAFNPLAGHNEQFF	TGTGCCAGCAGCTCGGGAGCGTTCAACCCCTTGGCGGGGCACAATGAGCAGTTCTTC
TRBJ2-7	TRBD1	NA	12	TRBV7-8	CASGTGGYEQYF	TGTGCCAGCGGGACAGGGGGATACGAGCAGTACTTC
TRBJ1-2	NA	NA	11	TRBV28	CASSLRGGHTF	TGTGCCAGCAGTTTAAGAGGCGGCCACACCTTC
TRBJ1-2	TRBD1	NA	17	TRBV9	CASSPRTGGGGNYGYTF	TGTGCCAGCAGCCCCCGGACAGGGGGCGGGGGTAACTATGGCTACACCTTC
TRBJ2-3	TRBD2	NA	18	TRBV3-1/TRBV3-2	CASTFPRTSGNSTDTQYF	TGTGCCAGCACCTTCCCGCGCACTAGCGGGAACAGCACAGATACGCAGTATTTT
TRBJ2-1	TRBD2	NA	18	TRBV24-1	CATSDTWTSGSSYNEQFF	TGTGCCACCAGTGATACATGGACTAGCGGGAGCTCCTACAATGAGCAGTTCTTC
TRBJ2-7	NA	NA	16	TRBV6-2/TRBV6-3	CASSYLTGSLLGEQYF	TGTGCCAGCAGTTACTTAACGGGGTCCTTGCTGGGCGAGCAGTACTTC
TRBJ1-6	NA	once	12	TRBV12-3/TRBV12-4	CAIHNTGGPLHF	TGTGCCATCCATAACACGGGAGGGCCCCTCCACTTT
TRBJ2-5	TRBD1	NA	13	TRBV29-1	CSVERTGQETQYF	TGCAGCGTTGAACGGACAGGACAAGAGACCCAGTACTTC
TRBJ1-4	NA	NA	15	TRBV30	CAWSEDTGFGEKLFF	TGTGCCTGGAGTGAAGACACAGGGTTCGGTGAAAAACTGTTTTTT
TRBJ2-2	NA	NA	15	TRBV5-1	CASRTRVSGTGELFF	TGCGCCAGCAGAACCCGGGTCTCGGGCACCGGGGAGCTGTTTTTT
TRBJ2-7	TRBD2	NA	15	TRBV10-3	CAIKPHLAGASEQYF	TGTGCCATCAAGCCCCATCTGGCGGGAGCAAGCGAGCAGTACTTC
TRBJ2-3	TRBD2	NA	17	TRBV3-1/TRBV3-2	CASRPTVLAGFTDTQYF	TGTGCCAGCAGGCCAACCGTACTAGCGGGGTTCACAGATACGCAGTATTTT